The 32 T cell receptor beta chains reported below all come from one sample, sequenced in a study of blood T cell repertoires in COVID-19. Measured with immunoSEQ multiplex PCR; TCRdb has only the in-frame clones, and not every one. The table lists 20,000 to 25,000 clones, roughly 80% of them singletons. Input material: peripheral blood. Every receptor here comes from a woman older than 75 with acute or convalescent COVID-19.

V is TRBV25-1 and J is TRBJ1-6, with 9 bases lining up with TRBD1. V shed 8 bases and J 5 bases; nucleotides not matched to a gene: 4. Germline V gene data show CDR1 as MGHDK and CDR2 as SYGVNS. CDR3 length equals 14 residues. The CDR3 nucleotides are TGTGCCAGCCGAAGACAGGGGGATAATTCACCCCTCCACTTT. It is translated as CASRRQGDNSPLHF.

The rearrangement uses TRBV6-5 and TRBJ2-1; TRBD2 matches at 7 bases. The CDR3 consists of 14 residues. J lost 9 bases, V lost 6 bases, and 11 bases had no gene match. Germline V gene sequence: CDR1 MNHEY, CDR2 SVGAGI. The DNA of the CDR3 is TGTGCCAGCAGCGATGGGCGGGAGTCAAGTGAGCAGTTCTTC. Translating gives CASSDGRESSEQFF.

This clone was found once. CDR3: CASSEGGGSYNEQFF. As DNA, the CDR3 is TGCGCCAGCAGTGAAGGCGGGGGCTCCTACAATGAGCAGTTCTTC. The V gene is TRBV10-1, the J gene TRBJ2-1, with TRBD2 matching 7 bases. J was trimmed by 0 bases and V by 3 bases; bases with no gene match: 2. Germline V gene data show CDR1 as WNHNN and CDR2 as SYGVQD (reference sequence). This CDR3 is 15 amino acids long.

The J gene is TRBJ1-1, the V gene TRBV5-1; maybe TRBD1 (5 bases). V was clipped by 0 bases and J by 4 bases, with 16 bases between them. Germline CDR1 reads SGHRS; CDR2 reads YFSETQ. The length of the CDR3 is 16 residues. CDR3 sequence: CASSLVGEGLGTEAFF. DNA for the CDR3: TGCGCCAGCAGCTTGGTGGGGGAGGGTCTCGGCACTGAAGCTTTCTTT. Supplemented by reference TRBV5-1 and TRBJ1-1, the full variable domain reads KAGVTQTPRYLIKTRGQQVTLSCSPISGHRSVSWYQQTPGQGLQFLFEYFSETQRNKGNFPGRFSGRQFSNSRSEMNVSTLELGDSALYLCASSLVGEGLGTEAFFGQGTRLTVV.

The chain has TRBV7-3 and TRBJ2-3; no clear D gene. From germline, CDR1 is SGHTA and CDR2 FQGTGA. V lost 3 bases to trimming and J lost 0 bases, with 7 bases between them. This CDR3 spans 14 amino acids. The DNA for the CDR3 is TGTGCCAGCAGCTTTGGTAGTAGCACAGATACGCAGTATTTT. This sequence encodes CASSFGSSTDTQYF.

This clone was seen only once. The chain combines TRBV27 with TRBJ2-2, with D tentatively TRBD1 (6 bases). Trimming shortened V by 3 bases and J by 2 bases, and 7 bases separated the two germline ends. CDR1 MNHEY and CDR2 SMNVEV come from the germline V gene (reference sequence). The CDR3 has 14 residues. CDR3 DNA sequence: TGTGCCAGCAGTTTGGACAGAAACACCGGGGAGCTGTTTTTT. It encodes CASSLDRNTGELFF.

This clone was picked up a small number of times. The chain links TRBV19 to TRBJ2-5; possible D gene TRBD1, 5 bases. Germline V gives CDR1 LNHDA, CDR2 SQIVND (reference sequence). Between the trimmed V and J ends, which lost 1 base and 0 bases, there was a span of 9 bases. CDR3 size: 15 residues. In DNA form, the CDR3 reads TGTGCCAGTAGTATAGGCGCAGGGCACCAAGAGACCCAGTACTTC. Protein: CASSIGAGHQETQYF.

The chain joins TRBV29-1 to TRBJ2-4; a weak D match, TRBD1 (6 bases). V was shortened by 0 bases and J by 6 bases, with 9 bases between the two germline ends. From germline, CDR1 is SQVTM and CDR2 ANQGSEA. The length of the CDR3 is 13 residues. The DNA of the CDR3 is TGCAGCGTTGAAGATCAAGGGGGAAACATTCAGTACTTC. Residues: CSVEDQGGNIQYF.

This clone appeared a single time. The chain couples TRBV19 to TRBJ1-4; 8 nucleotides align to TRBD1. V gave up 11 bases and J gave up 3 bases; unmatched junction bases: 11. The CDR3 loop spans 15 amino acids. CDR1 LNHDA and CDR2 SQIVND come from the germline V gene (reference sequence). In DNA form, the CDR3 reads TGTGCCTCGACAGGGGCAGTCTCGGCTAATGAAAAACTGTTTTTT. Translation gives CASTGAVSANEKLFF.

The chain has TRBV7-2 and TRBJ1-2, with TRBD1 matching 7 bases. V trimming: 5 bases; J trimming: 4 bases; junction bases outside the gene matches: 4. This CDR3 region has 13 residues. In germline, CDR1 is SGHTA, CDR2 FQGNSA. CDR3 region: CASSRDRAYGYTF. For the CDR3, the DNA is TGTGCCAGCAGCCGCGACAGGGCCTATGGCTACACCTTC.

This sequence joins TRBV5-1 and TRBJ2-2, with D possibly being TRBD1 (5 bases). CDR1 is SGHRS, CDR2 YFSETQ, per germline. This CDR3 is 14 amino acids long. Trimming removed 5 bases at V and 6 bases at J, with 14 bases between. CDR3 residues: CASSTTGIPGELFF. CDR3 nucleotide sequence: TGCGCCAGCAGTACTACAGGTATCCCCGGGGAGCTGTTTTTT.

The V and J genes are TRBV30 and TRBJ2-1; 7 bases line up with TRBD2. The CDR3 is 15 amino acids. V shed 0 bases, J shed 7 bases, and the junction held 9 bases outside the gene matches. Germline V gene sequence: CDR1 GTSNPN, CDR2 SVGIG (reference sequence). CDR3 DNA: TGTGCCTGGAGTGTGTTGGCGGGGGAAATGAATGAGCAGTTCTTC. This encodes CAWSVLAGEMNEQFF.

The rearrangement links TRBV6-5 to TRBJ1-6, with 8 positions matching TRBD1. There are 13 residues in the CDR3. V shed 7 bases and J 5 bases; nucleotides not matched to a gene: 1. Germline CDR1 MNHEY, CDR2 SVGAGI. CDR3 sequence: CASMTGDNSPLHF. In DNA form, the CDR3 reads TGTGCCAGCATGACAGGGGATAATTCACCCCTCCACTTT.

The chain is built from TRBV5-6 and TRBJ2-7; TRBD2 aligns across 11 bases. Germline V CDR1 and CDR2: SGHDT, YYEEEE. This CDR3 has 15 residues. V lost 4 bases to trimming and J lost 2 bases; unmatched junction nucleotides: 5. Here the CDR3 DNA reads TGTGCCAGCAGCGTCGGGACTAGCGGTACCTACGAGCAGTACTTC. Amino acids: CASSVGTSGTYEQYF.

This clone was found once. The chain combines TRBV9 with TRBJ1-5; 10 positions agree with TRBD1. Germline V gene lookup returns CDR1 SGDLS and CDR2 YYNGEE. After removal of 3 bases from V and 1 base from J, the junction contained 7 bases not matched to a gene. CDR3 length equals 17 residues. CDR3 amino acids: CASSADRGLKSNQPQHF. In DNA form, the CDR3 reads TGTGCCAGCAGCGCAGACAGGGGGCTAAAGAGCAATCAGCCCCAGCATTTT.

This clone has at least ten counts. This chain joins TRBV5-1 and TRBJ2-5; the D is unclear. This CDR3 comprises 12 residues. The germline V and J ends were trimmed by 4 bases and 1 base, with 5 bases remaining between them. The V gene's germline CDR1 is SGHRS and CDR2 YFSETQ. The DNA for the CDR3 is TGCGCCAGCAGCCTACCCCAAGAGACCCAGTACTTC. This codes for CASSLPQETQYF.

The chain is built from TRBV5-1 and TRBJ2-1, with D hard to call. This CDR3 region has 16 residues. Trimming shortened V by 0 bases and J by 4 bases, and 14 bases separated the two germline ends. Germline CDR1 SGHRS, CDR2 YFSETQ. The CDR3 protein is CASSLVGQPPYNEQFF. The CDR3 coding sequence is TGCGCCAGCAGCTTGGTTGGGCAGCCACCATACAATGAGCAGTTCTTC.

V gene TRBV5-1 combines with J gene TRBJ2-6; D gene ambiguous. Trimming took off 4 bases at V and 0 bases at J, with 17 bases between the two ends. CDR3 length: 18 amino acids. From germline, CDR1 is SGHRS and CDR2 YFSETQ. The CDR3 spells CASSQSMGRPSGANVLTF. CDR3 DNA sequence: TGCGCCAGCAGCCAAAGTATGGGCAGGCCCTCTGGGGCCAACGTCCTGACTTTC.

The chain combines TRBV29-1 with TRBJ2-7; 12 nucleotides line up with TRBD2. The CDR3 runs to 15 residues. Germline V gene lookup returns CDR1 SQVTM and CDR2 ANQGSEA. J gave up 6 bases and V 6 bases, and 12 bases lay outside the gene matches. The DNA for the CDR3 is TGCAGCGTGGCTAGCGGGAGGGCGCTTTCGTCCGAGCAGTACTTC. It codes for CSVASGRALSSEQYF.

The chain joins TRBV30 to TRBJ1-1, with D perhaps TRBD1 (5 bases). This CDR3 region has 12 residues. Germline lookup yields CDR1 GTSNPN and CDR2 SVGIG (reference sequence). The V end lost 5 bases, the J end lost 3 bases, and 10 bases lay between the germline ends. The CDR3 protein is CAWDSIYTEAFF. The CDR3 DNA follows: TGTGCCTGGGACAGTATTTACACTGAAGCTTTCTTT. Full variable domain (outside the CDR3, taken from reference TRBV30 and TRBJ1-1): SQTIHQWPATLVQPVGSPLSLECTVEGTSNPNLYWYRQAAGRGLQLLFYSVGIGQISSEVPQNLSASRPQDRQFILSSKKLLLSDSGFYLCAWDSIYTEAFFGQGTRLTVV.

CDR3 loop: CASSLGASTGELFF. The CDR3 DNA sequence: TGTGCCAGCAGCTTAGGGGCCAGCACCGGGGAGCTGTTTTTT. The chain couples TRBV7-6 to TRBJ2-2; D unclear. V shed 1 base and J shed 4 bases, with 7 bases lying between them. The CDR3 loop spans 14 amino acids. Per germline, CDR1 SGHVS and CDR2 FNYEAQ. Looking up the rest from reference TRBV7-6 and TRBJ2-2 gives the full variable domain: GAGVSQSPRYKVTKRGQDVALRCDPISGHVSLYWYRQALGQGPEFLTYFNYEAQQDKSGLPNDRFSAERPEGSISTLTIQRTEQRDSAMYRCASSLGASTGELFFGEGSRLTVL.

The chain carries TRBV12-3 or TRBV12-4 and TRBJ1-2; D unclear. The CDR3 covers 12 residues. Between the trimmed V and J ends, which lost 1 base and 13 bases, there was a span of 13 bases. The CDR3 sequence is CASSLVAADTTF. The CDR3 bases are TGTGCCAGCAGTTTAGTGGCTGCCGACACCACCTTC.

The gene calls are TRBV6-6 and TRBJ1-2; D unresolved. The CDR3 sequence is 15 residues long. Looked up from germline, CDR1 is MNHNY and CDR2 is SVGAGI (reference sequence). V was clipped by 3 bases and J by 4 bases, with 15 bases between them. This CDR3 reads CASSYATGSSYGYTF. The CDR3 nucleotides are TGTGCCAGCAGTTATGCCACGGGGTCCAGCTATGGCTACACCTTC.

V usage is TRBV7-8 and J usage is TRBJ2-1, with 7 bases fitting TRBD1. CDR3 size: 14 residues. Per germline, CDR1 SGHVS and CDR2 FQNEAQ. Losses at the gene ends were 6 bases for V and 7 bases for J; bases not matched to a gene: 9. The CDR3 bases are TGTGCCAGCAGTCGACAGGGCTGGAGTAATGAGCAGTTCTTC. Translated: CASSRQGWSNEQFF.

A remark on this clone: At one of its ends the junction is not consistent with the germline gene, which may arise from a read error. V gene TRBV11-2 combines with J gene TRBJ1-1; TRBD1 agrees at 7 bases. The V gene's germline CDR1 is SGHAT and CDR2 FQNNGV. CDR3 size: 14 residues. CDR3 DNA sequence: TGTGCCAGCGGCTTACTACAGGGGAGTACTGAAGCTTTCTTT. It encodes CASGLLQGSTEAFF.

The J gene is TRBJ2-3, the V gene TRBV11-2, with 8 bases that match TRBD2. With V trimmed by 5 bases and J by 1 base, 5 bases remained unmatched. From germline, CDR1 is SGHAT and CDR2 FQNNGV. The CDR3 has 15 residues. The CDR3 DNA reads as TGTGCCAGCAGCCGCGGGAGGTGGGGCACAGATACGCAGTATTTT. It codes for CASSRGRWGTDTQYF. Complete variable domain (other parts from reference TRBV11-2 and TRBJ2-3): EAGVAQSPRYKIIEKRQSVAFWCNPISGHATLYWYQQILGQGPKLLIQFQNNGVVDDSQLPKDRFSAERLKGVDSTLKIQPAKLEDSAVYLCASSRGRWGTDTQYFGPGTRLTVL.

The gene calls are TRBV19 and TRBJ2-5; possibly TRBD1 for D (6 bases). V was cut by 5 bases and J by 2 bases, with 15 bases left in between. CDR3 size: 15 residues. CDR1 and CDR2 from the germline V gene are LNHDA and SQIVND (reference sequence). CDR3 nucleotides: TGTGCCAGTAGTCCCAACCAGGGGATACAAGAGACCCAGTACTTC. This gives the protein CASSPNQGIQETQYF.

The V gene is TRBV2, the J gene TRBJ1-1; TRBD1 agrees at 7 bases. The germline CDR1 and CDR2 sequences are SNHLY and FYNNEI. The CDR3 consists of 15 residues. With V trimmed by 6 bases and J by 1 base, 8 bases remained unmatched. The CDR3 DNA reads TGTGCCAGCAGCGACAGGGCGGGGAAGAACACTGAAGCTTTCTTT. It translates to CASSDRAGKNTEAFF.

The chain employs TRBV5-5 and TRBJ2-3; D gene ambiguous. With 0 bases removed from V and 2 bases from J, the gap between germline ends came to 13 bases. This CDR3 region has 16 residues. Per the germline V gene, CDR1 is SGHKS and CDR2 is YYEKEE (reference sequence). The CDR3 region has the DNA TGTGCCAGCAGCTTGGCTGTAACCCAGAACACAGATACGCAGTATTTT. Protein sequence: CASSLAVTQNTDTQYF.

The J gene is TRBJ2-1, the V gene TRBV7-6, with D possibly matching TRBD2 (6 bases). V lost 6 bases and J 4 bases, leaving 16 bases between the germline ends. This CDR3 spans 15 amino acids. Germline values: CDR1 SGHVS, CDR2 FNYEAQ. Here the CDR3 reads CASSRQTGVYNEQFF. The CDR3 bases are TGTGCCAGCAGTCGTCAAACGGGAGTTTACAATGAGCAGTTCTTC.

V is TRBV6-5 and J is TRBJ1-5; the D gene is possibly TRBD1 (5 bases). The CDR3 is 14 amino acids. Germline V gene sequence: CDR1 MNHEY, CDR2 SVGAGI. Deletions cut 0 bases from V and 5 bases from J, with 8 bases between. CDR3 protein: CASSYSDTYQPQHF. The CDR3 DNA is TGTGCCAGCAGTTACTCGGACACCTATCAGCCCCAGCATTTT.

The chain joins TRBV11-3 to TRBJ1-2; D gene uncertain. The germline CDR1 and CDR2 sequences are SGHNT and YENEEA. There are 13 residues in the CDR3. Trimming stripped 5 bases from V and 5 bases from J, with 12 bases between. The CDR3 bases are TGTGCCAGCAGCGCTGAGGAGCTTTATGGCTACACCTTC. Its translation is CASSAEELYGYTF.